These 9 T cell receptor beta chains originate from one sample sequenced in a study of T cell repertoires in cytomegalovirus infection. TCRdb re-analysed the reads in MiXCR, keeping a single row per CDR3 protein. The sample carries some 300,000 distinct CDR3 sequences, approximately 14% recorded once. Sequenced material: PBMCs. Every receptor here comes from a human donor in good health (CMV status not recorded). Some clones in this sample may be carry-over from other donors' samples.

This clonotype appeared many times. The chain employs TRBV7-2 and TRBJ2-5; D possibly matches TRBD1 or TRBD2 (5 bases each). Germline CDR1 is SGHTA and CDR2 is FQGNSA. With 5 bases removed from V and 0 bases from J, the gap between germline ends came to 22 bases. This CDR3 has 18 amino acids. The CDR3: CASSPGTQAKVNQETQYF. CDR3 nucleotide sequence: TGTGCCAGCAGCCCTGGGACCCAGGCTAAGGTGAACCAAGAGACCCAGTACTTC.

This clonotype came up many times. The chain recombines TRBV29-1 with TRBJ1-1; 7 bases fit TRBD1. Germline V gene lookup returns CDR1 SQVTM and CDR2 ANQGSEA. The CDR3 covers 14 residues. J gave up 6 bases and V 6 bases, and 13 bases lay outside the gene matches. CDR3 protein: CSVRTGTVSSEAFF. CDR3 DNA: TGCAGCGTCCGGACCGGGACAGTGAGTTCTGAAGCTTTCTTT.

The J gene is TRBJ2-3, the V gene TRBV6-2 or TRBV6-3; TRBD2 matches 8 bases. Trimming took 10 bases from V and 2 from J; bases not matched to a gene: 8. Germline loops: CDR1 MNHEY, CDR2 SVGEGT. The CDR3 totals 14 residues. The CDR3 DNA sequence: TGTGCCACCTCATCTAGCGGGTCCACAGATACGCAGTATTTT. Translated: CATSSSGSTDTQYF.

This clonotype occurred a few times. The chain carries TRBV7-9 and TRBJ1-1; D not certain. The CDR3 extends over 15 amino acids. Germline values: CDR1 SEHNR, CDR2 FQNEAQ (reference sequence). Trimming cost V 1 base and J 3 bases, with 12 bases left between them. The CDR3: CASSLGLAVDTEAFF. CDR3 sequence (DNA): TGTGCCAGCAGCTTAGGCCTCGCTGTGGACACTGAAGCTTTCTTT.

J is TRBJ2-7 and V is TRBV4-2; D uncertain. Germline V lookup: CDR1 LGHNA, CDR2 YNFKEQ. The CDR3 runs 13 residues. The V and J ends lost 4 bases and 3 bases respectively, with 10 bases between them. CDR3 nucleotides: TGTGCCAGCAGCCCATCTAACGGCTACGAGCAGTACTTC. This sequence encodes CASSPSNGYEQYF.

This clonotype was seen at least ten times. The J gene is TRBJ2-7, the V gene TRBV10-3; 11 nucleotides agree with TRBD1. V lost 6 bases and J lost 0; bases outside the gene matches: 1. This CDR3 comprises 14 residues. Germline CDR1 ENHRY, CDR2 SYGVKD. In DNA, the CDR3 is TGTGCCATCAGGGGGACAGGGGGCTCCTACGAGCAGTACTTC. It yields the protein CAIRGTGGSYEQYF.

This clonotype has at least ten counts. This chain links TRBV7-8 with TRBJ2-2, with D perhaps assigned TRBD1 or TRBD2 (5 bases each). Germline V gene lookup returns CDR1 SGHVS and CDR2 FQNEAQ. The length of the CDR3 is 16 residues. Trimming took off 3 bases at V and 4 bases at J, with 15 bases between the two ends. The chain's CDR3 is CASSLSPGTTTGELFF. CDR3 sequence (DNA): TGTGCCAGCAGCTTGTCGCCGGGGACCACCACCGGGGAGCTGTTTTTT.

This clonotype was detected many times. The chain employs TRBV2 and TRBJ2-2; D may be TRBD1 (6 bases). The germline V gene encodes CDR1 SNHLY and CDR2 FYNNEI. V dropped 1 base and J dropped 4 bases, with 13 bases sitting between them. The CDR3 is 16 amino acids. The CDR3 sequence is CASSEVTGSSTGELFF. The CDR3 coding sequence is TGTGCCAGCAGTGAAGTTACAGGGTCGTCCACCGGGGAGCTGTTTTTT.

This sequence joins TRBV5-8 and TRBJ1-4; TRBD1 might be the D (6 bases). From germline, CDR1 is SGHTS and CDR2 YDEGEE. This CDR3 has 17 amino acids. Trimming removed 1 base at V and 8 bases at J, with 21 bases between. CDR3 DNA: TGTGCCAGCAGCTTGAGTGGGCCCGGGACAAGAGAAGAAAAACTGTTTTTT. This encodes CASSLSGPGTREEKLFF.